This T cell receptor (beta chain) was recorded in a study of blood T cell repertoires in COVID-19. This CDR3 region has 11 residues. Trimming removed 7 bases at V and 5 bases at J, with 11 bases between. Germline V gene data show CDR1 as SQVTM and CDR2 as ANQGSEA. Original methodology: Using reference gene primer amplification, nucleated cell counts were estimated. Profiled with immunoSEQ multiplex PCR; TCRdb holds only in-frame clones, not every one. V and J calls and clone size are given by that table; D and trimming were obtained from the DNA. The data show tens of thousands of clones, with roughly 81% seen just once and 36% held by the top ten.

This sequence originates from a man between 65 and 79 years old with acute or convalescent COVID-19. V usage is TRBV29-1 and J usage is TRBJ2-5; no clear D gene. Sequenced: peripheral blood. CDR3 sequence (DNA): TGCAGCGCAAGAGTTGTGGAGACCCAGTACTTC. Translation gives CSARVVETQYF. Full variable domain (outside the CDR3, taken from reference TRBV29-1 and TRBJ2-5): SAVISQKPSRDICQRGTSLTIQCQVDSQVTMMFWYRQQPGQSLTLIATANQGSEATYESGFVIDKFPISRPNLTFSTLTVSNMSPEDSSIYLCSARVVETQYFGPGTRLLVL.